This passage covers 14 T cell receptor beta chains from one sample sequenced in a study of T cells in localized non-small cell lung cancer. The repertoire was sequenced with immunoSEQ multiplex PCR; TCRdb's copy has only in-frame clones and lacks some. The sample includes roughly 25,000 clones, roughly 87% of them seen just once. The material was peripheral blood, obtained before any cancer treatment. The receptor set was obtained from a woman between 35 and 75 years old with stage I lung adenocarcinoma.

The CDR3 reads CASSIDLGGQPQHF. The CDR3, as DNA: TGTGCCAGTAGTATTGATTTAGGGGGGCAGCCCCAGCATTTT. This chain links TRBV19 with TRBJ1-5; a possible D gene is TRBD1 (6 bases). The CDR3 runs to 14 residues. CDR1 is LNHDA and CDR2 is SQIVND in the germline V gene (reference sequence). V lost 3 bases and J 7 bases, leaving 13 bases between the germline ends.

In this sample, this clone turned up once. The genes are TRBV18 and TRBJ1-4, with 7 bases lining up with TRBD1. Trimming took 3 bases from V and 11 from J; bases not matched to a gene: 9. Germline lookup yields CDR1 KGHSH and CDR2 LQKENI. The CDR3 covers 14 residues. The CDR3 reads CASSPDRARKKLFF. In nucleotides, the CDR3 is TGTGCCAGCTCACCCGACAGGGCGAGAAAGAAACTGTTTTTT.

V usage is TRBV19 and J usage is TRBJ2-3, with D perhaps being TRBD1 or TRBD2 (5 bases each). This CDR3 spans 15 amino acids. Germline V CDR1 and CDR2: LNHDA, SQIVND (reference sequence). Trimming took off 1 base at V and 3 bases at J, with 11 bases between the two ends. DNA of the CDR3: TGTGCCAGTAGTATAGGGGACGGGTTAACAGATACGCAGTATTTT. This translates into CASSIGDGLTDTQYF.

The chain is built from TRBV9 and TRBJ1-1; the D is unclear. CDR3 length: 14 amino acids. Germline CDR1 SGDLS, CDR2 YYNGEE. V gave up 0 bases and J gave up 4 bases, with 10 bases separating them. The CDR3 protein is CASSVGGVGTEAFF. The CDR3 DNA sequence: TGTGCCAGCAGCGTAGGGGGTGTGGGCACTGAAGCTTTCTTT.

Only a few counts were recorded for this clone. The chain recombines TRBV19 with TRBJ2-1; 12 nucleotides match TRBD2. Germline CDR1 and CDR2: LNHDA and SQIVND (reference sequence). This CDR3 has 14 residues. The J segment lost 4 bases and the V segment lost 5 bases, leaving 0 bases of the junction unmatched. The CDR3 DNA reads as TGTGCCAGTAGTGGACTAGCGGGGTACAATGAGCAGTTCTTC. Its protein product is CASSGLAGYNEQFF.

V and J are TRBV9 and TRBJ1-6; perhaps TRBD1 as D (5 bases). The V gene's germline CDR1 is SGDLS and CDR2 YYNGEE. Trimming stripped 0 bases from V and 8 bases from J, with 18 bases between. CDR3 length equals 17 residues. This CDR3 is CASSVEGSRLPDSPLHF. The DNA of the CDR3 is TGTGCCAGCAGCGTAGAGGGGAGTAGGCTCCCAGATTCACCCCTCCACTTT.

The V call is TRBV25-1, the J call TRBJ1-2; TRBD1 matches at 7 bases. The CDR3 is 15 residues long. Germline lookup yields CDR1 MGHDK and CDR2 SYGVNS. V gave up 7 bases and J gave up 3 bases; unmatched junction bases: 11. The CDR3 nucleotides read TGTGCCAGCACTAAACAGGGGCCGACTGACTATGGCTACACCTTC. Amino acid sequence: CASTKQGPTDYGYTF.

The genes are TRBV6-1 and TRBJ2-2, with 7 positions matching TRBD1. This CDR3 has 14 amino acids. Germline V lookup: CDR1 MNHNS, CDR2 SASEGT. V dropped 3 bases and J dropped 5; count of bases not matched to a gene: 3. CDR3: CASSETGSTGELFF. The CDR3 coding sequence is TGTGCCAGCAGTGAGACAGGGTCAACCGGGGAGCTGTTTTTT.

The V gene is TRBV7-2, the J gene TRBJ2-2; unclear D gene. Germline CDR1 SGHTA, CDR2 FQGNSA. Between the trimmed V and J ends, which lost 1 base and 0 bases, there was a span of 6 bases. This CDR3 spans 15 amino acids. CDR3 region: CASSLGRPNTGELFF. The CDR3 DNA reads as TGTGCCAGCAGCTTAGGCCGACCGAACACCGGGGAGCTGTTTTTT.

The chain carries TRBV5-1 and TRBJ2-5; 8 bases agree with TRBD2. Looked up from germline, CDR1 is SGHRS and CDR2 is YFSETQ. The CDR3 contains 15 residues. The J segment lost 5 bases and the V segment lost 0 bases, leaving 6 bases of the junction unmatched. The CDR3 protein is CASSLEDAGGETQYF. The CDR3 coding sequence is TGCGCCAGCAGCTTGGAGGACGCGGGAGGTGAGACCCAGTACTTC.

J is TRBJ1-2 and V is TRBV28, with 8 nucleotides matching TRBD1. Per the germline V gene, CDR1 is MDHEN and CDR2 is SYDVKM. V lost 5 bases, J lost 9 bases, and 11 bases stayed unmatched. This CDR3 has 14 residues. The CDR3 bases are TGTGCCAGCAGTCCCGGACAGGGCGTATCAAGCTACACCTTC. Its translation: CASSPGQGVSSYTF.

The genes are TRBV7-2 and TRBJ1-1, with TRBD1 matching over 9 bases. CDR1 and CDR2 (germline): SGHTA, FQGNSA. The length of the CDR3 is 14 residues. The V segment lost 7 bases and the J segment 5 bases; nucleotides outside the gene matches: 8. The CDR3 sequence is CASTKQGARTEAFF. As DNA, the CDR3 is TGTGCCAGCACCAAACAGGGGGCGAGGACTGAAGCTTTCTTT.

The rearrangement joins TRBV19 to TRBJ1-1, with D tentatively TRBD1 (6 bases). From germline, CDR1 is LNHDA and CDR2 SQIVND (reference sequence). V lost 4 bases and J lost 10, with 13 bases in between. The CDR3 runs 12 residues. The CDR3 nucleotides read TGTGCCAGTAGTACCCTAACAGGGTCAGCTTTCTTT. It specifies CASSTLTGSAFF. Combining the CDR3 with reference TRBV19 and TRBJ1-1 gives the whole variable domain DGGITQSPKYLFRKEGQNVTLSCEQNLNHDAMYWYRQDPGQGLRLIYYSQIVNDFQKGDIAEGYSVSREKKESFPLTVTSAQKNPTAFYLCASSTLTGSAFFGQGTRLTVV.

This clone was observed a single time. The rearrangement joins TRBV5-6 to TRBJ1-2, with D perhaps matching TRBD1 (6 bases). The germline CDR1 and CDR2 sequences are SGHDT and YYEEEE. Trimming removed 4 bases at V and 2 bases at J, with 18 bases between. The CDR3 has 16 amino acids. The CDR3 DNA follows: TGTGCCAGCAGCAGAGGTGCCAGGGGCCAGAACTATGGCTACACCTTC. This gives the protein CASSRGARGQNYGYTF.